This T cell receptor beta chain was recorded in a study of blood T cell repertoires in COVID-19. Across the whole study: Both acute and convalescent COVID-19 samples were obtained from the United States, Italy and Spain. Sample material is recorded as cDNA or gDNA derived from T cells, B-cell-depleted T cells, or PBMCs.

Donors were grouped by their self-reported clinical history. In the authors' methods: Estimates of nucleated cell counts were drawn from the amplification of reference gene primers. Assay: immunoSEQ multiplex PCR; the TCRdb copy retains only in-frame clones and omits some. D and trimming were read from the DNA, whereas the V and J calls and clone size are those reported in that table. The top ten hold roughly 15% of the sample, which has 200,000 to 250,000 clones, almost 90% seen once. CDR1 MNHNY and CDR2 SVGAGI come from the germline V gene (reference sequence). Trimming took 5 bases from V and 6 from J, leaving 11 bases between them. The CDR3 loop spans 13 amino acids.

The sequencing sample was made of PBMCs or T cells enriched from blood (not recorded which). The clonotype originates from a woman between 50 and 59 years old with acute COVID-19. J is TRBJ2-1 and V is TRBV6-6; a weak D match, TRBD2 (5 bases). The CDR3 sequence: CASSRGLINEQFF. The CDR3 bases are TGTGCCAGCAGTAGAGGACTCATCAATGAGCAGTTCTTC.